This T cell receptor beta chain was found in a study of cytomegalovirus exposure and HLA in healthy donors. Whole-study results and caveats: A later analysis, which compared TCR beta chains of equal frequency, found the HLA-associated ones more clonally expanded.

This CDR3 comprises 14 residues. Germline loops: CDR1 SGHNT, CDR2 YYREEE (reference sequence). The V segment lost 5 bases and the J segment 0 bases; nucleotides outside the gene matches: 3. Amplification used 60 Vbeta primers and 13 Jbeta primers. TCRdb's copy holds only in-frame clones and misses some; the assay was immunoSEQ multiplex PCR. The sample lists around 150,000 clones, about 71% occurring once. Notes on this clone: Its antigen remains unknown.

Sequenced input: PBMCs. V usage is TRBV5-4 and J usage is TRBJ1-1, with TRBD1 matching over 8 bases. The receptor comes from a man aged 45-65 years in good health and CMV-seronegative. In DNA form, the CDR3 reads TGTGCCAGCAGACCGGGACAGGTGAACACTGAAGCTTTCTTT. Translation: CASRPGQVNTEAFF.